The 7 T cell receptor beta chains in this list originate from one sample, sequenced in a study of T cell repertoires in cytomegalovirus infection. TCRdb analysed the reads with MiXCR anew, one entry per CDR3 protein. This sample has roughly 730,000 distinct CDR3 sequences, with roughly a third found just once. Their antigen targets remain unknown. This specimen consisted of cultured PBMCs, obtained from culture after CMV antigen stimulation. The receptor set was obtained from a human donor in good health (CMV status not recorded). Some clones in this sample may be carry-over from other donors' samples.

The sample holds a few counts of this clonotype. The J gene is TRBJ1-2, the V gene TRBV11-2, with 9 bases fitting TRBD1. With V trimmed by 5 bases and J by 7 bases, 2 bases remained unmatched. Germline-derived CDR1 and CDR2 are SGHAT and FQNNGV. The CDR3 extends over 12 amino acids. This chain's CDR3 is CASSPDRGGYTF. CDR3 in DNA: TGTGCCAGCAGCCCGGACAGGGGTGGCTACACCTTC.

This clonotype was seen a handful of times. The chain couples TRBV12-3 or TRBV12-4 to TRBJ1-1; D not resolved. Trimming cost V 0 bases and J 1 base, with 6 bases left between them. The CDR3 runs to 14 residues. The CDR3 sequence: CASSLASQNTEAFF. The CDR3 coding sequence is TGTGCCAGCAGTTTAGCCAGCCAGAACACTGAAGCTTTCTTT.

V and J are TRBV9 and TRBJ2-5; the D gene is possibly TRBD2 (6 bases). This CDR3 spans 14 amino acids. V was shortened by 7 bases and J by 5 bases, with 18 bases between the two germline ends. Germline loops: CDR1 SGDLS, CDR2 YYNGEE. The CDR3 is CASSRRLGPETQYF. The CDR3 DNA follows: TGTGCCAGCTCCCGCCGACTAGGCCCTGAGACCCAGTACTTC.

J is TRBJ1-1 and V is TRBV2; D unclear. Per the germline V gene, CDR1 is SNHLY and CDR2 is FYNNEI. V lost 8 bases, J lost 3 bases, and 16 bases lay in between. This CDR3 region has 14 residues. The CDR3 region is CASPPGRGYTEAFF. As DNA, the CDR3 is TGTGCCAGCCCACCGGGCCGTGGGTACACTGAAGCTTTCTTT.

As to this clonotype: At one end the junction does not follow the germline gene, possibly because of a read error. This rearrangement joins TRBV5-4 to TRBJ2-7, with 8 bases aligning to TRBD2. This CDR3 region has 16 residues. Per the germline V gene, CDR1 is SGHNT and CDR2 is YYREEE (reference sequence). The CDR3 loop reads CVSSSAGASGFHEQYF. Written as DNA, the CDR3 is TGTGTCAGCAGCTCCGCCGGAGCTAGCGGGTTCCACGAGCAGTACTTC.

The chain is built from TRBV7-9 and TRBJ2-1; 9 nucleotides line up with TRBD2. This CDR3 comprises 15 residues. Germline lookup yields CDR1 SEHNR and CDR2 FQNEAQ (reference sequence). Trimming cost V 8 bases and J 5 bases; bases outside gene matches: 10. Here the CDR3 reads CASVGWLAGNNEQFF. CDR3 nucleotide sequence: TGTGCCAGCGTTGGGTGGCTAGCGGGGAACAATGAGCAGTTCTTC.

Note on this clonotype: A read error is likely, as this CDR3 ends without the conserved phenylalanine or tryptophan. DNA of the CDR3: TGTGCCAGCAGCACCGACAGGGAAGGTAATGGCTACACCATC. It is translated as CASSTDREGNGYTI. V usage is TRBV7-2 and J usage is TRBJ1-2; 7 bases fit TRBD1. CDR3 length: 14 amino acids. After removal of 5 bases from V and 6 bases from J, the junction contained 9 bases not matched to a gene. CDR1 and CDR2 (germline): SGHTA, FQGNSA.